The 23 T cell receptor beta chains presented below share a single source sample, sequenced in a study of metastatic and nonmetastatic thyroid tumors. TCRdb redid the clone calls on the PCR reads using MiXCR. The profile covers 46,000 or so clones, with roughly 15% appearing a single time and 22% taken by the ten largest. No patient received treatment before thyroid surgery. The sequencing sample was made of blood. The receptors were gathered from a female donor with papillary thyroid cancer or a benign thyroid nodule (not recorded which). Some clones in this sample may be carry-over from other donors' samples.

This clone was seen ten or more times. V and J are TRBV5-1 and TRBJ2-7, with 16 bases fitting TRBD2. The germline gives CDR1 SGHRS, CDR2 YFSETQ. This CDR3 has 18 residues. The ends lost 4 bases at V and 0 bases at J; junction bases unmatched: 7. The chain's CDR3 is CASSTGTSGRAFSYEQYF. The CDR3 DNA follows: TGCGCCAGCAGCACAGGGACTAGCGGGAGGGCGTTCTCCTACGAGCAGTACTTC.

The chain carries TRBV6-2 or TRBV6-3 and TRBJ1-1, with TRBD1 as a possible D gene (5 bases). The CDR3 spans 16 residues. Germline V lookup: CDR1 MNHEY, CDR2 SVGEGT. V dropped 0 bases and J dropped 5 bases, with 16 bases sitting between them. The CDR3 nucleotides read TGTGCCAGCAGTTACTCGGAACAGAGACAGAGTACTGAAGCTTTCTTT. It encodes CASSYSEQRQSTEAFF.

At least ten counts were recorded for this clone. The chain employs TRBV6-1 and TRBJ1-2; D ambiguous. Trimming pared 5 bases from V and 2 bases from J, leaving 15 bases between. The germline gives CDR1 MNHNS, CDR2 SASEGT. This CDR3 comprises 15 residues. CDR3 in amino acids: CASSSLEWENYGYTF. DNA of the CDR3: TGTGCCAGCAGTTCCTTGGAATGGGAAAACTATGGCTACACCTTC.

The chain joins TRBV5-4 to TRBJ1-5, with 9 nucleotides matching TRBD1. CDR1 is SGHNT and CDR2 is YYREEE in the germline V gene (reference sequence). This CDR3 comprises 19 residues. The ends lost 0 bases at V and 6 bases at J; junction bases unmatched: 16. The CDR3 is CASSLGPGTGRRSSQPQHF. CDR3 sequence (DNA): TGTGCCAGCAGCTTGGGCCCCGGGACAGGGCGTCGGTCATCTCAGCCCCAGCATTTT.

This clone was counted ten times or more. V and J are TRBV5-4 and TRBJ2-2; D assignment may be TRBD1 or TRBD2 (5 bases each). Per the germline V gene, CDR1 is SGHNT and CDR2 is YYREEE (reference sequence). The CDR3 is made up of 15 amino acids. The V gene lost 4 bases and the J gene lost 5 bases, with 15 bases spanning the gap. CDR3 DNA: TGTGCCAGCAGCCGGGGCCCGCTGAGAACCGGGGAGCTGTTTTTT. Translating it yields CASSRGPLRTGELFF.

The chain employs TRBV19 and TRBJ2-3; 8 bases align to TRBD1. Germline assignment: CDR1 LNHDA and CDR2 SQIVND (reference sequence). There are 16 residues in the CDR3. Trimming took 3 bases from V and 4 from J; bases not matched to a gene: 9. DNA of the CDR3: TGTGCCAGTAGTATTAGGCAGGGGGCCTACCCAGATACGCAGTATTTT. It yields the protein CASSIRQGAYPDTQYF.

This clone appeared many times. A much larger clone is a single base away; this may be a read error. Distinct nucleotide sequences in the sample also encode this CDR3. The chain carries TRBV28 and TRBJ1-1, with 7 nucleotides matching TRBD1. The CDR3 consists of 13 residues. CDR1 MDHEN and CDR2 SYDVKM come from the germline V gene. The CDR3 DNA reads as TGTGCTAGCACCCTGAGGGACAGCCGTGAAGCTTTCTTT. This codes for CASTLRDSREAFF.

This chain links TRBV7-3 with TRBJ2-1; no clear D. Germline CDR1 is SGHTA and CDR2 is FQGTGA. V lost 4 bases to trimming and J lost 0 bases, with 25 bases between them. The CDR3 is 20 amino acids. CDR3 bases: TGTGCCAGCAGCTCGGAAGGTAGGGCAGACCATGTTCGCTCCTACAATGAGCAGTTCTTC. This sequence encodes CASSSEGRADHVRSYNEQFF.

This clone has a handful of counts. Here the CDR3 omits its conserved ending phenylalanine or tryptophan, so a read error is the likely source. The chain joins TRBV6-1 to TRBJ2-3, with D possibly being TRBD2 (7 bases). The V end was cut by 4 bases, the J end by 4 bases, with 21 bases between. Germline V gene sequence: CDR1 MNHNS, CDR2 SASEGT. This CDR3 comprises 17 residues. As DNA, the CDR3 is TGTGCCAGCAGTGGGGGGAGGGGGGGCGAGAAGTCAGATACGCAGTATCTT. It specifies CASSGGRGGEKSDTQYL.

This clone has a count of ten or more. The rearrangement uses TRBV29-1 and TRBJ2-1, with D possibly TRBD2 on 5 matching bases. Germline V gene data show CDR1 as SQVTM and CDR2 as ANQGSEA. V lost 4 bases and J lost 5, with 9 bases in between. This CDR3 has 12 residues. The CDR3 reads CSVGEINNEQFF. CDR3 coding DNA: TGCAGCGTTGGGGAGATCAACAATGAGCAGTTCTTC.

This clone has just a few counts. The CDR3 is CASSLNRGTEAFF. CDR3 nucleotides: TGTGCCAGCTCCCTAAACAGGGGCACTGAAGCTTTCTTT. This rearrangement joins TRBV18 to TRBJ1-1, with TRBD1 matching 7 bases. J lost 4 bases, V lost 6 bases, and 5 bases had no gene match. Germline V lookup: CDR1 KGHSH, CDR2 LQKENI. This CDR3 region has 13 residues.

At least ten counts were recorded for this clone. The V and J genes are TRBV20-1 and TRBJ2-3; D is ambiguous. CDR3 length: 13 residues. V was shortened by 5 bases and J by 0 bases, with 9 bases between the two germline ends. Per the germline V gene, CDR1 is DFQATT and CDR2 is SNEGSKA (reference sequence). This CDR3 reads CSASQTSTDTQYF. CDR3 coding DNA: TGCAGTGCTTCTCAGACTAGCACAGATACGCAGTATTTT.

This clone came up many times. V usage is TRBV6-1 and J usage is TRBJ1-5; D might be TRBD1 (5 bases). The CDR3 runs to 15 residues. Between the trimmed V and J ends, which lost 6 bases and 0 bases, there was a span of 12 bases. Germline CDR1 MNHNS, CDR2 SASEGT. Written as DNA, the CDR3 is TGTGCCAGCAGGGTTCGACAGAATAGCAATCAGCCCCAGCATTTT. Translation gives CASRVRQNSNQPQHF.

This clone showed up just a few times. This sequence joins TRBV5-1 and TRBJ1-1, with 7 bases identical to TRBD1. The V and J ends lost 3 bases and 0 bases, in that order; junction bases with no gene match: 5. Germline CDR1 and CDR2: SGHRS and YFSETQ. This CDR3 spans 15 amino acids. DNA of the CDR3: TGCGCCAGCAGCTCCTCGACAGGGTTGAACACTGAAGCTTTCTTT. Translation gives CASSSSTGLNTEAFF.

The chain links TRBV20-1 to TRBJ2-2; 7 bases fit TRBD1. The CDR3 sequence is 16 residues long. With 1 base clipped from V and 5 bases from J, the junction kept 10 bases outside the gene matches. Per germline, CDR1 DFQATT and CDR2 SNEGSKA (reference sequence). CDR3 DNA: TGCAGTGCTAGAGGGGTTTCGGGACAGAATACCGGGGAGCTGTTTTTT. It translates to CSARGVSGQNTGELFF.

This clone was recorded many times. J is TRBJ2-3 and V is TRBV10-3; the match to TRBD1 covers 8 bases. Looked up from germline, CDR1 is ENHRY and CDR2 is SYGVKD. The CDR3 consists of 15 residues. V lost 2 bases and J lost 4; bases outside the gene matches: 5. For the CDR3, the DNA is TGTGCCATCAGTGAGAATTCAGGGGGCTCAGATACGCAGTATTTT. This sequence encodes CAISENSGGSDTQYF.

At least ten counts were recorded for this clone. The chain couples TRBV2 to TRBJ1-4, with D hard to call. The germline V gene has CDR1 SNHLY and CDR2 FYNNEI. V lost 6 bases and J lost 2, with 10 bases in between. CDR3 length: 14 residues. DNA of the CDR3: TGTGCCAGCAGCGTGAGTTGGACTAATGAAAAACTGTTTTTT. Translating gives CASSVSWTNEKLFF.

This clone was found a few times. One junction end disagrees with the germline gene, perhaps due to a read error. This chain uses TRBV6-1 with TRBJ1-6; 7 positions match TRBD1. The CDR3 has 14 residues. Germline CDR1 MNHNS, CDR2 SASEGT. The CDR3 DNA reads as TGTGCCAGCAGTAGGACAGGATATAATTCACCCCTCAACTTT. Protein: CASSRTGYNSPLNF.

This clone was detected many times. The rearrangement links TRBV5-1 to TRBJ2-3; no reliable D call. Germline CDR1 reads SGHRS; CDR2 reads YFSETQ. V gave up 0 bases and J gave up 6 bases, with 14 bases separating them. The CDR3 runs to 15 residues. This CDR3 reads CASSLVAGSGDTQYF. CDR3 coding DNA: TGCGCCAGCAGCTTGGTTGCTGGATCCGGGGATACGCAGTATTTT.

The sample holds a few counts of this clone. The chain employs TRBV15 and TRBJ2-2, with TRBD1 matching over 7 bases. Trimming cost V 6 bases and J 6 bases; bases outside gene matches: 10. Germline loops: CDR1 LNHNV, CDR2 YYDKDF (reference sequence). CDR3 length: 15 amino acids. This CDR3 reads CATRVGDRVAGELFF. The CDR3 nucleotides are TGTGCCACCAGGGTAGGAGACAGGGTGGCCGGGGAGCTGTTTTTT.

This clone was counted ten times or more. The J gene is TRBJ2-5, the V gene TRBV20-1; 8 bases are a match to TRBD2. This CDR3 is 13 amino acids long. The germline CDR1 and CDR2 sequences are DFQATT and SNEGSKA (reference sequence). J gave up 5 bases and V 1 base, and 3 bases lay outside the gene matches. Here the CDR3 DNA reads TGCAGTGCTAGAGCCCCGGGAGGGGAGACCCAGTACTTC. Protein: CSARAPGGETQYF.

V and J are TRBV18 and TRBJ2-3, with a weak D call TRBD1 (6 bases). CDR3 length: 16 residues. The V end was cut by 3 bases, the J end by 2 bases, with 15 bases between. CDR1 is KGHSH, CDR2 LQKENI, per germline. The CDR3 region has the DNA TGTGCCAGCTCACCTTTAACGGCAGGGGACACAGATACGCAGTATTTT. Residues: CASSPLTAGDTDTQYF.

This clone appeared many times. The chain recombines TRBV2 with TRBJ1-1; no definite D call. Trimming left V 3 bases short and J 6 bases short, with 8 bases between. Germline values: CDR1 SNHLY, CDR2 FYNNEI. This CDR3 contains 12 residues. The CDR3 DNA is TGTGCCAGCAGTGAGGGTCGAGCTGAAGCTTTCTTT. This encodes CASSEGRAEAFF.